Below are 27 T cell receptor beta chains sequenced from a single sample in a study of blood T cell repertoires in COVID-19. Profiled with immunoSEQ multiplex PCR; TCRdb holds only in-frame clones, not every one. The table lists about 280,000 clones, about 80% of them singletons, with over 8.5% in the top ten. Sequenced input: peripheral blood. These receptors originate from a woman aged 45-65 years who had recovered from COVID-19.

This chain connects TRBV6-2 or TRBV6-3 to TRBJ2-7; D is possibly TRBD1 (6 bases). Germline V gene lookup returns CDR1 MNHEY and CDR2 SVGEGT. The ends were cut back, 3 bases at V and 2 bases at J, with 11 bases in the middle. The CDR3 sequence is 14 residues long. The CDR3 is CASSYAGVAYEQYF. The DNA for the CDR3 is TGTGCCAGCAGTTATGCAGGGGTTGCCTACGAGCAGTACTTC.

This chain joins TRBV11-2 and TRBJ2-7; 7 nucleotides align to TRBD1. The CDR3 is made up of 13 amino acids. J was trimmed by 7 bases and V by 1 base; bases with no gene match: 4. Germline lookup yields CDR1 SGHAT and CDR2 FQNNGV. The CDR3 DNA reads as TGTGCCAGCAGCTTAGTTGCCAGGGGGGAGCAGTACTTC. Translation gives CASSLVARGEQYF.

The rearrangement links TRBV7-2 to TRBJ1-5, with 8 bases matching TRBD1. Looked up from germline, CDR1 is SGHTA and CDR2 is FQGNSA. The junction had 10 bases not matched to a gene; V was cut back by 5 bases and J by 1 base. This CDR3 spans 17 amino acids. The DNA for the CDR3 is TGTGCCAGCAGCCCCGGACAGGGTGTAGTAAGCAATCAGCCCCAGCATTTT. Protein: CASSPGQGVVSNQPQHF.

There are a few counts of this clone. CDR3 region: CASSLGQGNTEAFF. In DNA, the CDR3 is TGTGCCAGCAGCTTAGGACAGGGGAACACTGAAGCTTTCTTT. The chain joins TRBV7-2 to TRBJ1-1; 7 bases agree with TRBD1. After removal of 1 base from V and 1 base from J, the junction contained 0 bases not matched to a gene. Germline CDR1 reads SGHTA; CDR2 reads FQGNSA. CDR3 size: 14 residues. The variable domain in full, with the rest retrieved from reference TRBV7-2 and TRBJ1-1, is GAGVSQSPSNKVTEKGKDVELRCDPISGHTALYWYRQSLGQGLEFLIYFQGNSAPDKSGLPSDRFSAERTGGSVSTLTIQRTQQEDSAVYLCASSLGQGNTEAFFGQGTRLTVV.

The chain is built from TRBV12-5 and TRBJ1-2; TRBD1 might be the D (5 bases). The CDR3 totals 14 residues. Germline CDR1 LGHNT, CDR2 FRNRAP. V lost 5 bases and J lost 4, with 14 bases in between. The CDR3 spells CASGLDGGFYGYTF. CDR3 bases: TGTGCTAGTGGTCTGGATGGGGGGTTCTATGGCTACACCTTC.

The genes are TRBV5-4 and TRBJ1-6; D unresolved. CDR1 and CDR2 from the germline V gene are SGHNT and YYREEE (reference sequence). V lost 4 bases to trimming and J lost 10 bases, with 15 bases between them. The CDR3 covers 14 residues. The CDR3: CASSGAVPLSPLHF. In DNA, the CDR3 is TGTGCCAGCAGCGGTGCGGTTCCGCTGTCACCCCTCCACTTT.

The rearrangement links TRBV28 to TRBJ1-3; perhaps TRBD1 as D (5 bases). V was pared by 6 bases and J by 0 bases, with 9 bases between. This CDR3 comprises 14 residues. Germline V gene sequence: CDR1 MDHEN, CDR2 SYDVKM. The CDR3 nucleotides read TGTGCCAGCAGGCCGGACAACTCTGGAAACACCATATATTTT. Its translation: CASRPDNSGNTIYF.

This clone was found once. V gene TRBV18 combines with J gene TRBJ2-1; D may be TRBD1 (5 bases). The V end was cut by 2 bases, the J end by 6 bases, with 11 bases between. Per the germline V gene, CDR1 is KGHSH and CDR2 is LQKENI. This CDR3 has 14 residues. CDR3 nucleotide sequence: TGTGCCAGCTCACCAATGCAGGGATCCAATGAGCAGTTCTTC. Encoded protein: CASSPMQGSNEQFF.

The chain employs TRBV28 and TRBJ2-7; the D is unclear. The CDR3 contains 18 residues. V lost 6 bases and J lost 2, with 26 bases in between. Germline V CDR1 and CDR2: MDHEN, SYDVKM. Here the CDR3 reads CASSSINRGRGNTYEQYF. The DNA for the CDR3 is TGTGCCAGCAGCTCAATCAATCGAGGAAGAGGAAATACCTACGAGCAGTACTTC.

The V and J genes are TRBV7-8 and TRBJ2-1; tentatively, D is TRBD2 (7 bases). From germline, CDR1 is SGHVS and CDR2 FQNEAQ. The V end lost 2 bases, the J end lost 7 bases, and 21 bases lay between the germline ends. CDR3 length equals 17 residues. This CDR3 is CASSLPEGGGPQNEQFF. The DNA of the CDR3 is TGTGCCAGCAGCTTACCTGAAGGGGGGGGGCCCCAAAATGAGCAGTTCTTC.

The chain employs TRBV9 and TRBJ1-1; D gene unclear. Germline V gene data show CDR1 as SGDLS and CDR2 as YYNGEE. CDR3 length equals 16 residues. The V end lost 0 bases, the J end lost 0 bases, and 12 bases lay between the germline ends. CDR3 coding DNA: TGTGCCAGCAGCGTAGGTGGAGGGCCGATGAACACTGAAGCTTTCTTT. Translation: CASSVGGGPMNTEAFF.

The chain carries TRBV19 and TRBJ1-2; the D gene is possibly TRBD1 (5 bases). The CDR3 sequence is 14 residues long. Per the germline V gene, CDR1 is LNHDA and CDR2 is SQIVND (reference sequence). V lost 6 bases, J lost 8 bases, and 19 bases lay in between. DNA of the CDR3: TGTGCCAGTAGCCCTAATCAGGGATCTTGGGGCTACACCTTC. Translation gives CASSPNQGSWGYTF.

V gene TRBV18 combines with J gene TRBJ2-1; TRBD2 agrees at 12 bases. The CDR3 covers 15 residues. Germline lookup yields CDR1 KGHSH and CDR2 LQKENI. V lost 3 bases to trimming and J lost 6 bases; unmatched junction nucleotides: 3. CDR3 residues: CASSPTSGGGNEQFF. In nucleotides, the CDR3 is TGTGCCAGCTCACCGACTAGCGGGGGTGGCAATGAGCAGTTCTTC.

The chain employs TRBV28 and TRBJ1-3; no reliable D call. With 5 bases removed from V and 0 bases from J, the gap between germline ends came to 11 bases. CDR3 length: 15 residues. Germline V lookup: CDR1 MDHEN, CDR2 SYDVKM. CDR3 residues: CASSHQVLSGNTIYF. CDR3 coding DNA: TGTGCCAGCAGTCATCAGGTCCTCTCTGGAAACACCATATATTTT.

This clone came up a few times. This chain joins TRBV9 and TRBJ1-1, with 9 bases fitting TRBD1. The CDR3 has 14 residues. The trim removed 3 bases at V and 3 bases at J, leaving 3 bases unmatched. The V gene's germline CDR1 is SGDLS and CDR2 YYNGEE. CDR3 DNA sequence: TGTGCCAGCAGCGGATGGACAGGGGACACTGAAGCTTTCTTT. Translation: CASSGWTGDTEAFF.

This chain's CDR3 is CASSSGTGTGHQPQHF. The CDR3 DNA reads as TGTGCCAGCAGTTCAGGGACGGGGACAGGGCATCAGCCCCAGCATTTT. The chain couples TRBV7-9 to TRBJ1-5; 9 nucleotides agree with TRBD1. Germline V CDR1 and CDR2: SEHNR, FQNEAQ (reference sequence). V was pared by 6 bases and J by 5 bases, with 11 bases of the junction left unmatched. The CDR3 is 16 amino acids.

The chain is built from TRBV28 and TRBJ2-5, with a tentative D call TRBD1 (6 bases). The germline V gene has CDR1 MDHEN and CDR2 SYDVKM. CDR3 length equals 17 residues. V was trimmed by 8 bases and J by 5 bases, leaving 27 bases between them. CDR3 DNA: TGTGCCAGCGACCGTTACGCAGGGGCTAGTACAACGGAGACCCAGTACTTC. Amino acids: CASDRYAGASTTETQYF.

The chain recombines TRBV6-1 with TRBJ1-1; perhaps TRBD1 as D (6 bases). V was clipped by 3 bases and J by 5 bases, with 16 bases between them. CDR1 MNHNS and CDR2 SASEGT come from the germline V gene. The CDR3 is 15 amino acids. The CDR3 loop is CASSDGGGGGTEAFF. DNA for the CDR3: TGTGCCAGCAGTGATGGGGGCGGGGGAGGGACTGAAGCTTTCTTT.

The genes are TRBV28 and TRBJ1-6; 9 nucleotides align to TRBD1. CDR1 is MDHEN, CDR2 SYDVKM, per germline. The CDR3 consists of 15 residues. The ends lost 7 bases at V and 8 bases at J; junction bases unmatched: 9. CDR3 nucleotide sequence: TGTGCCAGCACCCCCGGGGACAGGGAGTATTCACCCCTCCACTTT. Amino acid sequence: CASTPGDREYSPLHF.

The chain carries TRBV7-3 and TRBJ2-3, with 12 bases that match TRBD1. Unmatched junction bases numbered 6, after V lost 4 bases and J lost 10 bases. The CDR3 is made up of 14 amino acids. The germline V gene has CDR1 SGHTA and CDR2 FQGTGA. The CDR3 DNA is TGTGCCAGCAGCTCCGGGACAGGGGGCATCGCGCAGTATTTT. It translates to CASSSGTGGIAQYF.

CDR3 coding DNA: TGTGCCAGTAGTATACCAGGGAACTACGAGCAGTACTTC. It codes for CASSIPGNYEQYF. The chain is built from TRBV19 and TRBJ2-7; D perhaps matches TRBD1 (5 bases). CDR1 and CDR2 (germline): LNHDA, SQIVND (reference sequence). Trimming took off 2 bases at V and 3 bases at J, with 8 bases between the two ends. The CDR3 spans 13 residues. The entire variable domain, with the rest obtained from reference TRBV19 and TRBJ2-7, is as follows: DGGITQSPKYLFRKEGQNVTLSCEQNLNHDAMYWYRQDPGQGLRLIYYSQIVNDFQKGDIAEGYSVSREKKESFPLTVTSAQKNPTAFYLCASSIPGNYEQYFGPGTRLTVT.

The CDR3, as DNA: TGCGCCAGCAGCCAAGCAGGGTTCGGAAACACCATATATTTT. It translates to CASSQAGFGNTIYF. The V call is TRBV4-1, the J call TRBJ1-3; D is perhaps TRBD1 (5 bases). V was trimmed by 1 base and J by 4 bases, leaving 8 bases between them. This CDR3 contains 14 residues. Looked up from germline, CDR1 is MGHRA and CDR2 is YSYEKL.

A few counts support this clone. This chain's CDR3 is CASGADSYNSPLHF. The CDR3 DNA reads as TGCGCCAGCGGGGCGGACAGTTATAATTCACCCCTCCACTTT. The chain recombines TRBV10-1 with TRBJ1-6; D is perhaps TRBD1 (6 bases). V was clipped by 8 bases and J by 4 bases, with 12 bases between them. This CDR3 comprises 14 residues. Germline V gene sequence: CDR1 WNHNN, CDR2 SYGVQD (reference sequence).

This rearrangement joins TRBV11-2 to TRBJ1-6; D gene uncertain. The CDR3 has 13 amino acids. Germline-derived CDR1 and CDR2 are SGHAT and FQNNGV. Deletions cut 5 bases from V and 11 bases from J, with 13 bases between. CDR3 bases: TGTGCCAGCAGCCCGCGCCAAGGAGCACCCCTCCACTTT. Translating gives CASSPRQGAPLHF.

The table lists this clone with a few counts. The chain has TRBV30 and TRBJ2-5; a possible D gene is TRBD1 (6 bases). Trimming pared 3 bases from V and 2 bases from J, leaving 16 bases between. The CDR3 totals 15 residues. Germline CDR1 and CDR2: GTSNPN and SVGIG (reference sequence). Here the CDR3 DNA reads TGTGCCTGGAGACGCCGGGACACACTTCAAGAGACCCAGTACTTC. This gives the protein CAWRRRDTLQETQYF. Combining the CDR3 with reference TRBV30 and TRBJ2-5 gives the whole variable domain SQTIHQWPATLVQPVGSPLSLECTVEGTSNPNLYWYRQAAGRGLQLLFYSVGIGQISSEVPQNLSASRPQDRQFILSSKKLLLSDSGFYLCAWRRRDTLQETQYFGPGTRLLVL.

Points on this clone: The sample contains more than one DNA sequence encoding this CDR3. The J gene is TRBJ2-5, the V gene TRBV7-2, with 7 bases that match TRBD2. CDR1 and CDR2 from the germline V gene are SGHTA and FQGNSA. The CDR3 length is 15 residues. With V trimmed by 3 bases and J by 1 base, 5 bases remained unmatched. The chain's CDR3 is CASSLGRGPQETQYF. The CDR3 nucleotides read TGTGCCAGCAGCTTGGGGAGGGGACCCCAAGAGACCCAGTACTTC.

The chain carries TRBV18 and TRBJ2-5; 9 nucleotides agree with TRBD1. J was trimmed by 5 bases and V by 3 bases; bases with no gene match: 10. The CDR3 spans 16 residues. Germline-derived CDR1 and CDR2 are KGHSH and LQKENI. CDR3 nucleotide sequence: TGTGCCAGCTCACCCCTTACGGGACAGGGCTGGGAGACCCAGTACTTC. Translation gives CASSPLTGQGWETQYF.